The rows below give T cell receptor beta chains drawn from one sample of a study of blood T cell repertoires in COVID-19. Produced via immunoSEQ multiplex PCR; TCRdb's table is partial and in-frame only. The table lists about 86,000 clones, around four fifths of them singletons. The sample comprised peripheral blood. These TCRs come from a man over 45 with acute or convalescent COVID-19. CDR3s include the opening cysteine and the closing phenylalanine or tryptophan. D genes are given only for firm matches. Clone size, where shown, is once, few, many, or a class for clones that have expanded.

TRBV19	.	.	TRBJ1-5	TGTGCCAGTAGTAGATTACGGGGGGCGGAACAGCCCCAGCATTTT	CASSRLRGAEQPQHF
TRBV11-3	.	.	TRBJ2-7	TGTGCCAGCAGCTTAGGATCAGTTTCCTACGAGCAGTACTTC	CASSLGSVSYEQYF
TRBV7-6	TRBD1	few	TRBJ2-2	TGTGCCAGCAGCTTAGAAGGGACAGGTTGGAACACCGGGGAGCTGTTTTTT	CASSLEGTGWNTGELFF
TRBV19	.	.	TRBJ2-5	TGTGCCAGTAGTATTCTCCCTAGCGTAGGGGAGACCCAGTACTTC	CASSILPSVGETQYF
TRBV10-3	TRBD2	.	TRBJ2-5	TGTGCCAGTACGAGCCAAGCGGGGAGTAACCAAGAGACCCAGTACTTC	CASTSQAGSNQETQYF
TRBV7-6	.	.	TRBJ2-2	TGTGCCAGCAGCCAAACACCCGGGGAGCTGTTTTTT	CASSQTPGELFF
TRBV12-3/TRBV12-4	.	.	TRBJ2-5	TGTGCCAGCAGTTTGGGGCCCTCGGAGACCCAGTACTTC	CASSLGPSETQYF
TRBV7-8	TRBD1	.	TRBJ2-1	TGTGCCAGCAGACGCACCGGGACAGCGTACAATGAGCAGTTCTTC	CASRRTGTAYNEQFF
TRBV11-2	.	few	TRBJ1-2	TGTGCCAGCAGCCATTATGAGTATGGCTACACCTTC	CASSHYEYGYTF
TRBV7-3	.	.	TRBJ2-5	TGTGCCAGCAGTTCCGGAGGAGGGGCCCAAGAGACCCAGTACTTC	CASSSGGGAQETQYF
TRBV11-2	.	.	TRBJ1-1	TGTGCCAGCAGCTTAGGAGCGTCGAACACTGAAGCTTTCTTT	CASSLGASNTEAFF
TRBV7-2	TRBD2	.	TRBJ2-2	TGTGCCAGCAGCTTAGGGGCTAGCGGGAGCGGGGAGCTGTTTTTT	CASSLGASGSGELFF
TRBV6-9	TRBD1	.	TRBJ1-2	TGTGCCAGCAGTTCCGGGACAGGGGGCGCGAACACCTTC	CASSSGTGGANTF
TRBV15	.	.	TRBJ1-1	TGTGCCACCAGCAGAGATCTTGAGACTGAAGCTTTCTTT	CATSRDLETEAFF
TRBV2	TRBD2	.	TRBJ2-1	TGTGCCAGCATGGGAGCGGGGGTATACAATGAGCAGTTCTTC	CASMGAGVYNEQFF
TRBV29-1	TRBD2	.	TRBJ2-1	TGCAGCGTTGCAACTAGCGTTAGTCATGAGCAGTTCTTC	CSVATSVSHEQFF
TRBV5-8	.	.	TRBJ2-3	TGTGCCAGCAGCTTGGCCCAGGACACAGATACGCAGTATTTT	CASSLAQDTDTQYF
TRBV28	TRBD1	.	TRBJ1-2	TGTGCCAGCAGTTTATTTTTACTTGCAGGGGGAGACTATGGCTACACCTTC	CASSLFLLAGGDYGYTF
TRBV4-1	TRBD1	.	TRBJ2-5	TGCGCCAGCAGCCATCCGGACAGGGAAGAGACCCAGTACTTC	CASSHPDREETQYF
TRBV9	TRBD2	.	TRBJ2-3	TGTGCCAGCAGCCCCCGGACTAGCGGGAGGTTCACAGATACGCAGTATTTT	CASSPRTSGRFTDTQYF
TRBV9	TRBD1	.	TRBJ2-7	TGTGCCAGCAGCGCGGACAGGAGCCCCTACGAGCAGTACTTC	CASSADRSPYEQYF
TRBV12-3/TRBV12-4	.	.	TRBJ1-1	TGTGCCAGCAGTACTGGGACATTCGAAGCTTTCTTT	CASSTGTFEAFF
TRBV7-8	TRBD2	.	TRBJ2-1	TGTGCCAGCAGCTTCTCTAGCGGGGGATACAATGAGCAGTTCTTC	CASSFSSGGYNEQFF
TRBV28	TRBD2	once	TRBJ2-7	TGTGCCAGCAAACCGGGAGGAACCCTCTACGAGCAGTACTTC	CASKPGGTLYEQYF
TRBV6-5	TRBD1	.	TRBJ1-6	TGTGCCAGCAGTACTGACAGGGGGGGTTCACCCCTCCACTTT	CASSTDRGGSPLHF
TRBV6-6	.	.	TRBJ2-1	TGTGCCAGCAGTCCCGGGACTCCTAATGAGCAGTTCTTC	CASSPGTPNEQFF
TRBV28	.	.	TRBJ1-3	TGTGCCAGCAGTTTAGGCAGTGGCTCTGGAAACACCATATATTTT	CASSLGSGSGNTIYF
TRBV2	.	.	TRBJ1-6	TGTGCCAGCAGTGAAGTGCAGGGGTATAATTCACCCCTCCACTTT	CASSEVQGYNSPLHF
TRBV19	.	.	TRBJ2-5	TGTGCCAGTAGTATGGTACCGGGGCAAGAGACCCAGTACTTC	CASSMVPGQETQYF
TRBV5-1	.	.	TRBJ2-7	TGCGCCAGCAGCTTGACAGGGATGGACGAGCAGTACTTC	CASSLTGMDEQYF
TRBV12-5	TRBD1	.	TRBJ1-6	TGTGCTAGTGGCCTTGGCCCAGGGGGAACCAGTTCACCCCTCCACTTT	CASGLGPGGTSSPLHF
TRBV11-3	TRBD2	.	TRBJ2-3	TGTGCCAGCAGCGCAGGACTAGCGGGGGGCCCAGATACGCAGTATTTT	CASSAGLAGGPDTQYF
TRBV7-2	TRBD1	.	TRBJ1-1	TGTGCCAGCAGCTTACGACAGGGGGGCGTCACTGAAGCTTTCTTT	CASSLRQGGVTEAFF
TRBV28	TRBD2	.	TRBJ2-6	TGTGCCAGCAGTTTACGAGGACTAGACTCTGGGGCCAACGTCCTGACTTTC	CASSLRGLDSGANVLTF
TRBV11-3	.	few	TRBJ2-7	TGTGCCAGCAGCTTAGGTCGGGGTACCTACGAGCAGTACTTC	CASSLGRGTYEQYF
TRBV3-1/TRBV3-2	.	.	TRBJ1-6	TGTGCCAGCAGCCACAGGGAAAATCTCTTT	CASSHRENLF
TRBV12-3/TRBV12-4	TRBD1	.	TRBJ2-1	TGTGCCAACGACAGGGCTCTGGATAATGAGCAGTTCTTC	CANDRALDNEQFF
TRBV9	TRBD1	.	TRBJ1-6	TGTGCCAGCAGCAAGGGACAGCCTTATAATTCACCCCTCCACTTT	CASSKGQPYNSPLHF
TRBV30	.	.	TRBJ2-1	TGTGCCTGGAGTGTTGGAGGGTTTAATGAGCAGTTCTTC	CAWSVGGFNEQFF
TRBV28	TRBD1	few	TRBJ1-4	TGTGCCAGTACTAGGAGGGGGCAAGAAAAACTGTTTTTT	CASTRRGQEKLFF
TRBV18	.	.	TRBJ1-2	TGTGCCAGCTCACCACCCGGACTGAACTATGGCTACACCTTC	CASSPPGLNYGYTF
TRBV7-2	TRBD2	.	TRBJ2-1	TGTGCCAGCAGCTTACGGGGGGGTGGCTCCTACAATGAGCAGTTCTTC	CASSLRGGGSYNEQFF
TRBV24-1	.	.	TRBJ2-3	TGTGCCACCAGTGATCAGTACGGGAATACGCAGTATTTT	CATSDQYGNTQYF
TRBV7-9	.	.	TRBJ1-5	TGTGCCAGCAGCTTAGGACATAGCAATCAGCCCCAGCATTTT	CASSLGHSNQPQHF
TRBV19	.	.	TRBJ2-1	TGTGCCAGTAGGGAGGAGGGGCCCACCTACAATGAGCAGTTCTTC	CASREEGPTYNEQFF
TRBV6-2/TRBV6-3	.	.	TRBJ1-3	TGTGCCAGCAGTTACGATTTCGGCTCTGGAAACACCATATATTTT	CASSYDFGSGNTIYF
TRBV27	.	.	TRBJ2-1	TGTGCCAGCAGGTTTCAGGTGACCCTTGGGAATGAGCAGTTCTTC	CASRFQVTLGNEQFF